A single sample gave rise to the 17 T cell receptor beta chains below, sequenced in a study of T cell changes during pregnancy in multiple sclerosis. The repertoire was sequenced with immunoSEQ multiplex PCR; TCRdb's copy has only in-frame clones and lacks some. The sample yields 50,000 to 75,000 clones, approximately 90% seen once. Sequences were derived from peripheral blood, sampled in the third trimester of pregnancy. All receptors derive from a female donor in good health, enrolled as a control in a pregnancy study.

The chain uses TRBV18 and TRBJ1-1; 10 positions agree with TRBD1. The V segment lost 3 bases and the J segment 5 bases; nucleotides outside the gene matches: 3. The CDR3 loop spans 14 amino acids. CDR1 and CDR2 (germline): KGHSH, LQKENI. CDR3 region: CASSPWTGGTEAFF. In DNA, the CDR3 is TGTGCCAGCTCACCTTGGACAGGGGGGACTGAAGCTTTCTTT.

This clone was seen once. The rearrangement joins TRBV5-1 to TRBJ2-2; TRBD2 matches at 11 bases. The CDR3 runs to 16 residues. Trimming took 5 bases from V and 1 from J; bases not matched to a gene: 4. Germline values: CDR1 SGHRS, CDR2 YFSETQ. The CDR3 nucleotides read TGCGCCAGCAGGGCCGGGACTAGCGGGAACACCGGGGAGCTGTTTTTT. Translating it yields CASRAGTSGNTGELFF.

The chain carries TRBV4-3 and TRBJ2-3, with D maybe TRBD2 (7 bases). The CDR3 has 15 amino acids. V was pared by 9 bases and J by 5 bases, with 21 bases between. Germline V gene lookup returns CDR1 LGHNA and CDR2 YSLEER. The CDR3 DNA is TGCGCCAGACTCGGGGGCGGGAGTAGCGTAGATACGCAGTATTTT. Protein sequence: CARLGGGSSVDTQYF.

This chain connects TRBV29-1 to TRBJ2-5; the D gene is possibly TRBD1 (5 bases). Germline CDR1 and CDR2: SQVTM and ANQGSEA. Between the trimmed V and J ends, which lost 7 bases and 7 bases, there was a span of 22 bases. The CDR3 extends over 14 amino acids. DNA of the CDR3: TGCAGCGCTTTTGGGGCCCTCTCAACGGGGACCCAGTACTTC. As protein: CSAFGALSTGTQYF.

This chain joins TRBV27 and TRBJ1-6; 11 bases align to TRBD1. From germline, CDR1 is MNHEY and CDR2 SMNVEV (reference sequence). The CDR3 length is 15 residues. V gave up 5 bases and J gave up 10 bases; unmatched junction bases: 7. The CDR3, as DNA: TGTGCCAGCAGTCCACGGGACAGGGGGTGGTCACCCCTCCACTTT. Translating it yields CASSPRDRGWSPLHF.

This clone was counted a single time. The chain uses TRBV9 and TRBJ1-1; 8 bases match TRBD1. V lost 4 bases and J lost 3; bases outside the gene matches: 11. Germline lookup yields CDR1 SGDLS and CDR2 YYNGEE. The CDR3 covers 16 residues. In DNA, the CDR3 is TGTGCCAGCAGCACCCGAATGACAGGGGAGGACACTGAAGCTTTCTTT. Translation gives CASSTRMTGEDTEAFF.

This rearrangement joins TRBV19 to TRBJ1-2, with D unclear. The CDR3 loop spans 13 amino acids. CDR1 is LNHDA and CDR2 is SQIVND in the germline V gene (reference sequence). With 6 bases removed from V and 2 bases from J, the gap between germline ends came to 10 bases. This CDR3 reads CASSRQANYGYTF. CDR3 in DNA: TGTGCCAGTAGCCGGCAGGCCAACTATGGCTACACCTTC.

The rearrangement uses TRBV11-2 and TRBJ2-1, with 8 bases lining up with TRBD2. Germline values: CDR1 SGHAT, CDR2 FQNNGV. CDR3 length equals 17 residues. V was pared by 1 base and J by 5 bases, with 10 bases of the junction left unmatched. CDR3 sequence reads: CASSLGPQAGANNEQFF. The CDR3 nucleotides read TGTGCCAGCAGCTTAGGACCCCAAGCGGGGGCAAACAATGAGCAGTTCTTC.

The chain uses TRBV5-1 and TRBJ1-2; TRBD1 agrees at 7 bases. The V segment lost 4 bases and the J segment 2 bases; nucleotides outside the gene matches: 2. The germline gives CDR1 SGHRS, CDR2 YFSETQ. The CDR3 is made up of 13 amino acids. The CDR3 spells CASSPGQNYGYTF. The CDR3 nucleotides are TGCGCCAGCAGCCCGGGACAGAACTATGGCTACACCTTC. Full variable domain (rest looked up from reference TRBV5-1 and TRBJ1-2): KAGVTQTPRYLIKTRGQQVTLSCSPISGHRSVSWYQQTPGQGLQFLFEYFSETQRNKGNFPGRFSGRQFSNSRSEMNVSTLELGDSALYLCASSPGQNYGYTFGSGTRLTVV.

This clone was picked up a small number of times. The rearrangement joins TRBV21-1 to TRBJ2-6; the tabulated D call, TRBD1, remains unverified against the DNA. TRBV21-1 is recorded as a pseudogene. The CDR3 covers 18 residues. CDR3 nucleotides: TGTGCCAGCAGCAGATTGGACAGATACTCCTCTGGGGCCAACGTCCTGACTTTC. Its protein is CASSRLDRYSSGANVLTF.

The rearrangement links TRBV2 to TRBJ2-1; 10 bases agree with TRBD2. Germline values: CDR1 SNHLY, CDR2 FYNNEI. The V segment lost 7 bases and the J segment 3 bases; nucleotides outside the gene matches: 15. CDR3 length: 18 amino acids. CDR3 protein: CASTGGGTSALFYNEQFF. The CDR3 DNA reads TGTGCCAGCACGGGAGGAGGGACTAGCGCTTTATTCTACAATGAGCAGTTCTTC.

The chain joins TRBV7-2 to TRBJ1-2; 10 bases match TRBD1. The CDR3 is 16 residues long. V was pared by 2 bases and J by 4 bases, with 7 bases of the junction left unmatched. CDR1 and CDR2 (germline): SGHTA, FQGNSA. CDR3 in amino acids: CASSLNGQGGIYGYTF. In DNA form, the CDR3 reads TGTGCCAGCAGCTTAAATGGACAGGGGGGAATCTATGGCTACACCTTC.

V gene TRBV28 combines with J gene TRBJ1-2; perhaps TRBD1 as D (6 bases). CDR3 length: 14 amino acids. Germline CDR1 is MDHEN and CDR2 is SYDVKM. Trimming removed 7 bases at V and 3 bases at J, with 15 bases between. The CDR3 DNA is TGTGCCAGCAAGAGCTCCAACAGGGACTATGGCTACACCTTC. Translation gives CASKSSNRDYGYTF.

This chain links TRBV5-6 with TRBJ2-1, with TRBD2 matching over 8 bases. CDR3 length equals 16 residues. The junction had 13 bases not matched to a gene; V was cut back by 7 bases and J by 4 bases. The germline V gene has CDR1 SGHDT and CDR2 YYEEEE. The CDR3 DNA reads TGTGCCAGCCGATTCTTCGGGGGGGCAGGATACAATGAGCAGTTCTTC. Protein sequence: CASRFFGGAGYNEQFF.

The rearrangement joins TRBV2 to TRBJ2-7; 10 bases agree with TRBD1. Losses at the gene ends were 7 bases for V and 3 bases for J; bases not matched to a gene: 6. The germline gives CDR1 SNHLY, CDR2 FYNNEI. The CDR3 extends over 14 amino acids. This CDR3 reads CASMPGQGFYEQYF. The CDR3 DNA sequence: TGTGCCAGCATGCCGGGACAGGGGTTCTACGAGCAGTACTTC. Full variable domain (missing parts from reference TRBV2 and TRBJ2-7): EPEVTQTPSHQVTQMGQEVILRCVPISNHLYFYWYRQILGQKVEFLVSFYNNEISEKSEIFDDQFSVERPDGSNFTLKIRSTKLEDSAMYFCASMPGQGFYEQYFGPGTRLTVT.

This chain uses TRBV19 with TRBJ1-2, with TRBD1 identical over 9 bases. CDR1 and CDR2 from the germline V gene are LNHDA and SQIVND (reference sequence). This CDR3 has 13 residues. V lost 7 bases and J lost 8; bases outside the gene matches: 8. CDR3 nucleotide sequence: TGTGCCAGTAAGACGGACAGGGGAAGGGGCTACACCTTC. It encodes CASKTDRGRGYTF.

This chain uses TRBV5-1 with TRBJ1-4; 8 bases line up with TRBD1. Germline loops: CDR1 SGHRS, CDR2 YFSETQ. After removal of 4 bases from V and 11 bases from J, the junction contained 4 bases not matched to a gene. The CDR3 is made up of 12 amino acids. CDR3 nucleotides: TGCGCCAGCAGCATACAGGGGGAGAAACTGTTTTTT. Translation: CASSIQGEKLFF.